The clone carrying this T cell receptor beta chain was found a few times. The antigen is not known. This specimen belongs to a study of identical twins. TCRdb re-derived calls from the 5' RACE reads in MiXCR, one entry per CDR3 protein. Of 1.5 million or so distinct CDR3 sequences in the sample, 32% were seen once. The study's findings and limits: Within cord blood, abundant beta clonotypes carried fewer insertions, but memory repertoires showed no such trend. When twins shared out-of-frame alpha sequences, those sequences had excess low generation probability.

Sequenced input: cord blood. This TCR was recovered from a newborn girl in good health.

CDR3 region: CASSLGGTPFWQYF. The DNA of the CDR3 is TGTGCCAGCAGTTTAGGAGGGACCCCCTTCTGGCAGTACTTC. This sequence joins TRBV12-3 or TRBV12-4 and TRBJ2-4; D may be TRBD1 or TRBD2 (5 bases each). This CDR3 spans 14 amino acids. V was trimmed by 1 base and J by 13 bases, leaving 17 bases between them.